The 29 T cell receptor beta chains given below trace back to one sample, sequenced in a study of blood T cells in healthy people across ages. The use of a sample-barcoded 5' primer and a J-beta primer mix characterized a second PCR of about 7 to 12 cycles. TCRdb used MiXCR to reprocess the 5' RACE reads, holding one entry per CDR3 protein. The sample includes about 1.6 million distinct CDR3 sequences, 30% to 35% of them seen just once. Material: blood. These receptors came from a woman in her twenties or thirties in good health.

The chain links TRBV4-1 to TRBJ2-1, with D perhaps matching TRBD2 (6 bases). The CDR3 runs 15 residues. V dropped 4 bases and J dropped 2 bases, with 12 bases sitting between them. Germline V gene data show CDR1 as MGHRA and CDR2 as YSYEKL. Here the CDR3 DNA reads TGCGCCAGCAGCCGAAGCGGGTTGACCTACAATGAGCAGTTCTTC. Its protein product is CASSRSGLTYNEQFF.

This chain uses TRBV10-3 with TRBJ2-3; 10 nucleotides align to TRBD2. Per germline, CDR1 ENHRY and CDR2 SYGVKD. The CDR3 has 15 amino acids. Trimming took 4 bases from V and 2 from J; bases not matched to a gene: 3. CDR3 in amino acids: CAISVGLAVTDTQYF. In nucleotides, the CDR3 is TGTGCCATCAGTGTAGGACTAGCGGTCACAGATACGCAGTATTTT.

This chain joins TRBV5-1 and TRBJ2-5, with 8 nucleotides matching TRBD2. CDR1 is SGHRS and CDR2 is YFSETQ in the germline V gene. V shed 2 bases and J 1 base; nucleotides not matched to a gene: 7. This CDR3 comprises 16 residues. The CDR3 sequence: CASSFAGGRSQETQYF. CDR3 DNA sequence: TGCGCCAGCAGCTTCGCGGGAGGACGGTCCCAAGAGACCCAGTACTTC.

The chain links TRBV20-1 to TRBJ2-7; 12 nucleotides align to TRBD1. Germline CDR1 DFQATT, CDR2 SNEGSKA (reference sequence). The CDR3 extends over 14 amino acids. Trimming at V came to 3 bases and at J to 2 bases, leaving 2 bases not matched to a gene. The CDR3 DNA follows: TGCAGTGCTAGGGGGACAGGGGGCACCTACGAGCAGTACTTC. This encodes CSARGTGGTYEQYF.

On this clonotype: A read error may explain this, as a much larger clone is one base away. This chain links TRBV25-1 with TRBJ1-2; perhaps TRBD1 as D (6 bases). This CDR3 is 15 amino acids long. Per germline, CDR1 MGHDK and CDR2 SYGVNS. CDR3 coding DNA: TGTGCCGGCAGTCAAAGGGACAAGGCGGCCTATGGCTACACCTTC. Protein: CAGSQRDKAAYGYTF.

The rearrangement joins TRBV7-3 to TRBJ2-1, with D maybe TRBD2 (6 bases). Germline V gene sequence: CDR1 SGHTA, CDR2 FQGTGA. The ends were cut back, 5 bases at V and 7 bases at J, with 18 bases in the middle. The CDR3 consists of 15 residues. DNA for the CDR3: TGTGCCAGCAGCCCCCGGGAAGCGGGCATGAATGAGCAGTTCTTC. This encodes CASSPREAGMNEQFF.

This clonotype showed up just a few times. This sequence joins TRBV20-1 and TRBJ1-6; D may be TRBD1 (5 bases). The CDR3 totals 18 residues. Per the germline V gene, CDR1 is DFQATT and CDR2 is SNEGSKA (reference sequence). The V end lost 5 bases, the J end lost 0 bases, and 20 bases lay between the germline ends. The CDR3 loop reads CSAGVGLNPSSYNSPLHF. The CDR3 DNA is TGCAGTGCTGGGGTGGGGCTTAACCCGAGCTCCTATAATTCACCCCTCCACTTT.

V is TRBV7-3 and J is TRBJ1-2; no firm D call. The CDR3 sequence is 15 residues long. The ends were cut back, 1 base at V and 1 base at J, with 10 bases in the middle. Germline V gene data show CDR1 as SGHTA and CDR2 as FQGTGA. CDR3 in amino acids: CASSLKAGNNYGYTF. CDR3 coding DNA: TGTGCCAGCAGCTTAAAGGCCGGGAATAACTATGGCTACACCTTC. Complete variable domain (other parts from reference TRBV7-3 and TRBJ1-2): GAGVSQTPSNKVTEKGKYVELRCDPISGHTALYWYRQSLGQGPEFLIYFQGTGAADDSGLPNDRFFAVRPEGSVSTLKIQRTERGDSAVYLCASSLKAGNNYGYTFGSGTRLTVV.

This clonotype turned up a few times. This chain joins TRBV6-1 and TRBJ2-5; D may be TRBD2 (5 bases). Trimming removed 2 bases from V and 11 bases from J, with 21 bases in between. Germline V gives CDR1 MNHNS, CDR2 SASEGT. This CDR3 contains 15 residues. CDR3 nucleotides: TGTGCCAGCAGTGAATTTGTGAATCCTGTACGCGGGCAGTACTTC. Amino acid sequence: CASSEFVNPVRGQYF.

About this clonotype: A read error may produce the germline difference seen at one junction end. The rearrangement uses TRBV11-1 and TRBJ2-1, with 16 nucleotides matching TRBD2. Germline CDR1 reads SGHAT; CDR2 reads FQDESV (reference sequence). CDR3 size: 21 residues. The CDR3 sequence is CASSLERGTSGRAFHYNKQFF. The CDR3 DNA follows: TGTGCCAGCAGCTTAGAGCGGGGGACTAGCGGGAGGGCCTTTCATTACAATAAGCAGTTCTTC.

This clonotype was observed a few times. V is TRBV5-1 and J is TRBJ2-5; D is uncertain. Germline CDR1 is SGHRS and CDR2 is YFSETQ. V was clipped by 1 base and J by 4 bases, with 14 bases between them. The length of the CDR3 is 15 residues. As DNA, the CDR3 is TGCGCCAGCAGCTTGCGACCCAACCCCCGAGAGACCCAGTACTTC. Amino acids: CASSLRPNPRETQYF.

J is TRBJ2-1 and V is TRBV5-6, with D hard to call. CDR1 and CDR2 from the germline V gene are SGHDT and YYEEEE. Trimming took 4 bases from V and 5 from J, leaving 13 bases between them. This CDR3 has 14 amino acids. CDR3 residues: CASSQTRMDNEQFF. As DNA, the CDR3 is TGTGCCAGCAGCCAAACCCGTATGGACAATGAGCAGTTCTTC.

This chain uses TRBV6-6 with TRBJ2-1; tentative D call: TRBD2 (6 bases). The germline V and J ends were trimmed by 11 bases and 5 bases, with 22 bases remaining between them. CDR1 is MNHNY, CDR2 SVGAGI, per germline (reference sequence). The CDR3 loop spans 15 amino acids. The CDR3 region is CAGATGGVRNNEQFF. In nucleotides, the CDR3 is TGTGCCGGCGCAACCGGGGGAGTTAGGAACAATGAGCAGTTCTTC.

This chain uses TRBV20-1 with TRBJ2-7; D possibly matches TRBD1 or TRBD2 (5 bases each). The CDR3 contains 12 residues. V lost 5 bases, J lost 3 bases, and 11 bases lay in between. The germline gives CDR1 DFQATT, CDR2 SNEGSKA (reference sequence). CDR3 in amino acids: CSAHRRIYEQYF. CDR3 in DNA: TGCAGTGCTCACAGGAGGATCTACGAGCAGTACTTC.

The chain links TRBV12-3 or TRBV12-4 to TRBJ2-7; either TRBD1 or TRBD2 may supply D (5 bases each). Trimming took 7 bases from V and 3 from J, leaving 13 bases between them. The CDR3 length is 13 residues. Here the CDR3 DNA reads TGTGCCAGCACGAGGGACCAAGGCTACGAGCAGTACTTC. Encoded protein: CASTRDQGYEQYF.

The CDR3 spells CASSVEATDTQYF. Here the CDR3 DNA reads TGTGCCAGCAGCGTAGAGGCCACAGATACGCAGTATTTT. The chain joins TRBV9 to TRBJ2-3; no firm D call. The CDR3 extends over 13 amino acids. Trimming shortened V by 0 bases and J by 2 bases, and 4 bases separated the two germline ends. Germline V lookup: CDR1 SGDLS, CDR2 YYNGEE.

This clonotype has only a few counts. The chain is built from TRBV3-1 and TRBJ2-5, with 13 bases matching TRBD2. V was clipped by 4 bases and J by 5 bases; unmatched bases: 10. From germline, CDR1 is LGHDT and CDR2 YNNKEL (reference sequence). This CDR3 is 17 amino acids long. The CDR3, as DNA: TGTGCCAGCAGCCGAACAACTAGCGGGGGGGCAGGGGAGACCCAGTACTTC. Translating gives CASSRTTSGGAGETQYF.

The V call is TRBV10-1, the J call TRBJ2-2, with D perhaps TRBD1 or TRBD2 (5 bases each). The germline V gene encodes CDR1 WNHNN and CDR2 SYGVQD (reference sequence). Trimming took off 0 bases at V and 6 bases at J, with 8 bases between the two ends. The CDR3 is 14 amino acids. The CDR3 DNA reads TGCGCCAGCAGTGAGTCCGGGGCCGCCGGGGAGCTGTTTTTT. This gives the protein CASSESGAAGELFF.

The sample holds a few counts of this clonotype. CDR3 sequence reads: CSATPGQVYEQYF. The CDR3 DNA reads as TGCAGTGCTACTCCGGGACAAGTCTACGAGCAGTACTTC. The chain couples TRBV20-1 to TRBJ2-7; D perhaps matches TRBD1 (6 bases). Per germline, CDR1 DFQATT and CDR2 SNEGSKA (reference sequence). CDR3 length: 13 amino acids. V was pared by 4 bases and J by 3 bases, with 13 bases between.

The rearrangement uses TRBV5-1 and TRBJ1-1; perhaps TRBD1 as D (5 bases). Per germline, CDR1 SGHRS and CDR2 YFSETQ. The length of the CDR3 is 14 residues. The V end was cut by 0 bases, the J end by 3 bases, with 9 bases between. The CDR3 DNA is TGCGCCAGCAGCTTGGCCGGGGCCTACACTGAAGCTTTCTTT. Its translation is CASSLAGAYTEAFF.

The chain has TRBV20-1 and TRBJ1-2; possibly TRBD1 for D (5 bases). Germline-derived CDR1 and CDR2 are DFQATT and SNEGSKA (reference sequence). This CDR3 comprises 14 residues. V was clipped by 0 bases and J by 0 bases, with 8 bases between them. CDR3 protein: CSAREAGSNYGYTF. The CDR3 DNA follows: TGCAGTGCTAGAGAGGCAGGGTCTAACTATGGCTACACCTTC.

This clonotype occurred a few times. The chain recombines TRBV21-1 with TRBJ2-5; TRBD2, the table's D call, lacks a check against the DNA. The J call may not be correct, given that the DNA end is closer to TRBJ2-7. TRBV21-1 is shown as a pseudogene. The CDR3 runs to 14 residues. This CDR3 is CATRERGSCYEQYF. In DNA form, the CDR3 reads TGTGCCACTAGGGAGCGGGGCTCCTGCTACGAGCAGTACTTC.

This clonotype showed up just a few times. This chain links TRBV2 with TRBJ2-1, with D hard to call. V lost 1 base and J 6 bases, leaving 10 bases between the germline ends. The V gene's germline CDR1 is SNHLY and CDR2 FYNNEI. The CDR3 extends over 14 amino acids. CDR3 sequence: CASSEGWEGNEQFF. As DNA, the CDR3 is TGTGCCAGCAGTGAAGGCTGGGAAGGCAATGAGCAGTTCTTC.

This clonotype showed up just a few times. The CDR3 region is CASRPGTGPQETQYF. The CDR3 coding sequence is TGTGCCAGCAGACCCGGGACAGGGCCCCAAGAGACCCAGTACTTC. This sequence joins TRBV9 and TRBJ2-5, with 9 bases aligning to TRBD1. The CDR3 totals 15 residues. Germline lookup yields CDR1 SGDLS and CDR2 YYNGEE. V dropped 5 bases and J dropped 1; count of bases not matched to a gene: 6.

Points on this clonotype: This clone may be a read error of a much larger clone one base away. J is TRBJ2-5 and V is TRBV29-1; tentative D call: TRBD2 (5 bases). The end of the DNA fits TRBJ2-7 better, so the J call may be wrong. The CDR3 has 13 residues. CDR1 and CDR2 (germline): SQVTM, ANQGSEA. CDR3 nucleotide sequence: TGCAGCGTTGAAGTGGAGGCAGGCTACGAGCAGTACTTC. It yields the protein CSVEVEAGYEQYF.

The chain is built from TRBV20-1 and TRBJ1-1; D ambiguous. Per the germline V gene, CDR1 is DFQATT and CDR2 is SNEGSKA (reference sequence). V lost 1 base to trimming and J lost 0 bases, with 12 bases between them. The CDR3 loop spans 15 amino acids. CDR3 residues: CSARVAGSLNTEAFF. Here the CDR3 DNA reads TGCAGTGCTAGAGTAGCGGGGTCCCTGAACACTGAAGCTTTCTTT.

This clonotype was seen repeatedly, ten times or more. The CDR3 spells CASSTALGYEQYF. For the CDR3, the DNA is TGTGCCAGCAGTACCGCTCTCGGGTACGAGCAGTACTTC. The chain recombines TRBV12-3 or TRBV12-4 with TRBJ2-7; D is unclear. V shed 5 bases and J shed 4 bases, with 12 bases lying between them. The length of the CDR3 is 13 residues.

V and J are TRBV20-1 and TRBJ1-1; 7 nucleotides agree with TRBD1. This CDR3 comprises 14 residues. Losses at the gene ends were 1 base for V and 7 bases for J; bases not matched to a gene: 9. Per germline, CDR1 DFQATT and CDR2 SNEGSKA (reference sequence). DNA of the CDR3: TGCAGTGCTAGAGTACAGGGGCTGATCATTGAAGCTTTCTTT. This sequence encodes CSARVQGLIIEAFF.

The gene calls are TRBV5-1 and TRBJ1-2; 9 bases are shared with TRBD1. This CDR3 spans 15 amino acids. Germline-derived CDR1 and CDR2 are SGHRS and YFSETQ. V was pared by 6 bases and J by 7 bases, with 13 bases of the junction left unmatched. This CDR3 is CASTPGQGDYCGYTF. CDR3 in DNA: TGCGCCAGCACCCCGGGACAGGGCGATTACTGTGGCTACACCTTC.